These 23 T cell receptor beta chains were all obtained from the same sample, sequenced in a study of T cells after yellow fever vaccination (dated by TCRdb to the late 2010s). The treatment or condition label for this specimen denotes: live attenuated yellow fever vaccine strain. Libraries were constructed by 5' RACE. Sequenced using an Illumina HiSeq 2500. TCRdb passed the public sequencing reads through fastp at Q25 and MiXCR, retaining productive beta sequences. Identical CDR3 proteins give one entry, which carries the most common genes and DNA. The sample yields 500,000 to 650,000 distinct CDR3 sequences; more than 9% were counted once. 15% of the sample comes from the top ten. The sample consisted of PBMCs, taken on the day of the yellow fever booster vaccination. The receptors originated from a man under 40 who received the YFV17D yellow fever vaccine.

The V call is TRBV7-6, the J call TRBJ2-3; D gene unclear. With 5 bases removed from V and 1 base from J, the gap between germline ends came to 16 bases. CDR1 SGHVS and CDR2 FNYEAQ come from the germline V gene. The CDR3 has 16 residues. The chain's CDR3 is CASSLLTAHGTDTQYF. For the CDR3, the DNA is TGTGCCAGCAGCCTACTTACGGCGCACGGCACAGATACGCAGTATTTT.

The chain carries TRBV20-1 and TRBJ2-1; TRBD2 aligns across 15 bases. The germline CDR1 and CDR2 sequences are DFQATT and SNEGSKA (reference sequence). The ends lost 3 bases at V and 8 bases at J; junction bases unmatched: 8. The CDR3 is made up of 16 amino acids. The CDR3 region has the DNA TGCAGTGCTAGGGCTTTGGGACTAGCGGGAGGTTATGAGCAGTTCTTC. As protein: CSARALGLAGGYEQFF.

This clonotype was seen a handful of times. The chain has TRBV30 and TRBJ2-3, with TRBD2 matching over 16 bases. V was clipped by 4 bases and J by 4 bases; unmatched bases: 8. The CDR3 runs to 17 residues. From germline, CDR1 is GTSNPN and CDR2 SVGIG (reference sequence). The CDR3 protein is CAWNPGLAGGPSDTQYF. In nucleotides, the CDR3 is TGTGCCTGGAATCCGGGACTAGCGGGAGGGCCCTCAGATACGCAGTATTTT. The complete variable domain, with remaining parts taken from reference TRBV30 and TRBJ2-3, reads SQTIHQWPATLVQPVGSPLSLECTVEGTSNPNLYWYRQAAGRGLQLLFYSVGIGQISSEVPQNLSASRPQDRQFILSSKKLLLSDSGFYLCAWNPGLAGGPSDTQYFGPGTRLTVL.

This clonotype was recorded a few times. The chain couples TRBV11-2 to TRBJ1-1, with D unresolved. The CDR3 extends over 14 amino acids. Trimming removed 2 bases at V and 5 bases at J, with 12 bases between. Per germline, CDR1 SGHAT and CDR2 FQNNGV. The CDR3 spells CASSLRVRRTEAFF. The CDR3 bases are TGTGCCAGCAGCTTACGGGTAAGAAGAACTGAAGCTTTCTTT.

This chain uses TRBV5-1 with TRBJ2-1, with TRBD2 matching 9 bases. Germline CDR1 reads SGHRS; CDR2 reads YFSETQ. With V trimmed by 6 bases and J by 8 bases, 9 bases remained unmatched. The CDR3 covers 14 residues. The CDR3 DNA reads TGCGCCAGCATGGGGGGACTAGCAGGGGATGAGCAGTTCTTC. It is translated as CASMGGLAGDEQFF.

The chain links TRBV15 to TRBJ2-3; 10 bases match TRBD1. This CDR3 is built from 16 residues. J was trimmed by 2 bases and V by 1 base; bases with no gene match: 3. The germline V gene encodes CDR1 LNHNV and CDR2 YYDKDF (reference sequence). CDR3 in amino acids: CATSRAGTGVTDTQYF. The CDR3 coding sequence is TGTGCCACCAGCAGAGCCGGGACAGGGGTCACAGATACGCAGTATTTT.

Concerning this clonotype: At one end, the junction sequence differs from germline, possibly due to a read error. This chain uses TRBV29-1 with TRBJ2-7; D call uncertain. The CDR3 contains 13 residues. Germline V gene data show CDR1 as SQVTM and CDR2 as ANQGSEA. The chain's CDR3 is CSVAEPFSFEQYF. The DNA of the CDR3 is TGCAGCGTCGCAGAGCCCTTCTCCTTCGAGCAGTACTTC.

This clonotype was counted only a few times. The CDR3 DNA reads as TGTGCCAGCAGCAGGTATGGGGTCCTCGGTACCTACGAGCAGTACTTC. This sequence encodes CASSRYGVLGTYEQYF. The gene calls are TRBV6-1 and TRBJ2-7; D unresolved. The length of the CDR3 is 16 residues. V dropped 6 bases and J dropped 2 bases, with 20 bases sitting between them. Germline CDR1 is MNHNS and CDR2 is SASEGT.

There are many counts of this clonotype. V usage is TRBV20-1 and J usage is TRBJ1-2; TRBD1 agrees at 8 bases. Looked up from germline, CDR1 is DFQATT and CDR2 is SNEGSKA (reference sequence). This CDR3 is built from 15 residues. The V gene end was trimmed by 0 bases and the J gene end by 2 bases; junction bases not matched to a gene: 5. CDR3 sequence reads: CSARETGEPNYGYTF. The CDR3 coding sequence is TGCAGTGCTAGAGAGACAGGGGAGCCCAACTATGGCTACACCTTC.

This chain connects TRBV4-3 to TRBJ2-3, with unresolved D. CDR1 LGHNA and CDR2 YSLEER come from the germline V gene. The CDR3 spans 15 residues. The V and J ends lost 4 bases and 1 base respectively, with 12 bases between them. Written as DNA, the CDR3 is TGCGCCAGCAGCCTTCAGACTCTGGGCACAGATACGCAGTATTTT. It codes for CASSLQTLGTDTQYF.

As to this clonotype: A junction boundary mismatches the germline segment, possibly from a read error. CDR3 protein: CACRVDRGIVGELFF. The CDR3 DNA is TGTGCCTGCAGAGTCGACAGGGGTATTGTCGGGGAGCTGTTTTTT. V is TRBV2 and J is TRBJ2-2, with 8 bases identical to TRBD1. The CDR3 totals 15 residues. CDR1 is SNHLY and CDR2 is FYNNEI in the germline V gene.

This clonotype was counted a few times. J is TRBJ2-7 and V is TRBV7-2; weak D call: TRBD2 (6 bases). Germline CDR1 reads SGHTA; CDR2 reads FQGNSA. Trimming removed 5 bases at V and 6 bases at J, with 17 bases between. The CDR3 consists of 14 residues. The CDR3 loop is CASSRGIPGLEQYF. The CDR3 DNA is TGTGCCAGCAGCCGCGGGATACCTGGGCTCGAGCAGTACTTC.

The V and J genes are TRBV11-2 and TRBJ2-5, with 8 bases that match TRBD1. The V and J ends lost 4 bases and 2 bases, in that order; junction bases with no gene match: 12. CDR1 is SGHAT, CDR2 FQNNGV, per germline. This CDR3 has 17 residues. CDR3 amino acids: CASSWGPYRGTQETQYF. The CDR3 DNA sequence: TGTGCCAGCAGCTGGGGCCCTTACAGGGGGACGCAAGAGACCCAGTACTTC. The full variable domain, rest sourced from reference TRBV11-2 and TRBJ2-5, is EAGVAQSPRYKIIEKRQSVAFWCNPISGHATLYWYQQILGQGPKLLIQFQNNGVVDDSQLPKDRFSAERLKGVDSTLKIQPAKLEDSAVYLCASSWGPYRGTQETQYFGPGTRLLVL.

This clonotype was detected a few times. One end of the junction varies from germline; a read error may be responsible. The chain links TRBV20-1 to TRBJ1-2; a weak D match, TRBD1 (6 bases). From germline, CDR1 is DFQATT and CDR2 SNEGSKA (reference sequence). The CDR3 runs 16 residues. The CDR3 protein is CCARGHRANLNYGYTF. The CDR3 coding sequence is TGCTGTGCTAGAGGTCACAGGGCAAATCTTAACTATGGCTACACCTTC.

This clonotype was picked up a small number of times. The rearrangement joins TRBV7-8 to TRBJ1-1, with D perhaps matching TRBD1 (6 bases). Germline V gene data show CDR1 as SGHVS and CDR2 as FQNEAQ. Trimming removed 1 base at V and 2 bases at J, with 11 bases between. CDR3 size: 15 residues. The CDR3 nucleotides read TGTGCCAGCAGCTTAGTAGCAGGGGCAAACACTGAAGCTTTCTTT. It translates to CASSLVAGANTEAFF. The full variable domain, rest sourced from reference TRBV7-8 and TRBJ1-1, is GAGVSQSPRYKVAKRGQDVALRCDPISGHVSLFWYQQALGQGPEFLTYFQNEAQLDKSGLPSDRFFAERPEGSVSTLKIQRTQQEDSAVYLCASSLVAGANTEAFFGQGTRLTVV.

The V call is TRBV7-9, the J call TRBJ2-4; TRBD1 might be the D (5 bases). Germline CDR1 is SEHNR and CDR2 is FQNEAQ (reference sequence). The V and J ends lost 2 bases and 10 bases respectively, with 18 bases between them. The CDR3 sequence is 15 residues long. Written as DNA, the CDR3 is TGTGCCAGCAGCTTAAATCTCGGCAGGGATGGTATTCAGTACTTC. This translates into CASSLNLGRDGIQYF.

This clonotype was recorded many times. The rearrangement uses TRBV7-2 and TRBJ2-1; D remains unclear. The CDR3 covers 12 residues. The V and J ends lost 5 bases and 3 bases respectively, with 5 bases between them. Germline CDR1 reads SGHTA; CDR2 reads FQGNSA. The CDR3 region is CASSPGYNEQFF. The CDR3 nucleotides read TGTGCCAGCAGCCCCGGCTACAATGAGCAGTTCTTC.

This clonotype was observed a handful of times. The gene calls are TRBV20-1 and TRBJ2-5; tentatively, D is TRBD1 or TRBD2 (5 bases each). The V end lost 1 base, the J end lost 5 bases, and 17 bases lay between the germline ends. CDR3 length: 15 residues. Germline V gives CDR1 DFQATT, CDR2 SNEGSKA (reference sequence). CDR3 coding DNA: TGCAGTGCTAGAGTTTGGGACGGCCCTAGGGAGACCCAGTACTTC. Protein product: CSARVWDGPRETQYF.

A few counts support this clonotype. The rearrangement joins TRBV20-1 to TRBJ2-3, with a tentative D call TRBD2 (6 bases). Trimming stripped 6 bases from V and 0 bases from J, with 13 bases between. Per the germline V gene, CDR1 is DFQATT and CDR2 is SNEGSKA (reference sequence). This CDR3 is 14 amino acids long. CDR3 residues: CSARKSGSTDTQYF. DNA for the CDR3: TGCAGTGCCAGAAAAAGCGGGAGCACAGATACGCAGTATTTT.

This clonotype was counted a few times. The CDR3 loop is CASSQDGVGAYIRFF. CDR3 DNA sequence: TGCGCCAGCAGCCAAGATGGGGTGGGGGCTTATATTCGGTTCTTC. The chain uses TRBV4-3 and TRBJ2-1, with D perhaps TRBD1 (6 bases). The CDR3 loop spans 15 amino acids. V was clipped by 0 bases and J by 15 bases, with 21 bases between them. Germline CDR1 and CDR2: LGHNA and YSLEER.

This rearrangement joins TRBV7-3 to TRBJ2-3, with TRBD2 identical over 16 bases. Germline trimming cut 5 bases from V and 2 bases from J; bases unmatched to any gene: 7. The CDR3 has 18 residues. CDR1 SGHTA and CDR2 FQGTGA come from the germline V gene. This chain's CDR3 is CASSNPGLAGGPTDTQYF. The DNA of the CDR3 is TGTGCCAGCAGCAACCCGGGACTAGCGGGAGGGCCCACAGATACGCAGTATTTT.

This clonotype was recorded a few times. The chain combines TRBV5-1 with TRBJ2-2, with 8 bases fitting TRBD1. The CDR3 has 13 residues. J was trimmed by 6 bases and V by 5 bases; bases with no gene match: 3. Looked up from germline, CDR1 is SGHRS and CDR2 is YFSETQ. For the CDR3, the DNA is TGCGCCAGCAGGACAGGGGTATCCGGGGAGCTGTTTTTT. Translation gives CASRTGVSGELFF.

The chain carries TRBV12-3 or TRBV12-4 and TRBJ2-1; D unclear. The CDR3 length is 12 residues. Deletions cut 8 bases from V and 4 bases from J, with 9 bases between. CDR3 DNA: TGTGCCAGCCGGGCCGATTACAATGAGCAGTTCTTC. This translates into CASRADYNEQFF.